This TCR beta chain was sequenced during a study of brain T cells in children with intractable seizures. Study-wide points: Patients' HCMV serostatus was unknown; virus specificity rests on CDR3 similarity alone. Absence of clones before surgery may stem from lower sequencing depth.

CDR1 and CDR2 (germline): LNHDA, SQIVND (reference sequence). V was trimmed by 1 base and J by 1 base, leaving 8 bases between them. The CDR3 is 14 amino acids. Method: immunoSEQ multiplex PCR; TCRdb's copy keeps in-frame clones and lacks some. Seen here are fewer than 150,000 clones, 90% to 95% observed once, and the top ten hold 3.5% to 4.5%. About this clone: What it recognizes is unknown.

Surgery cases with the highest brain T cell transcript signatures were chosen for sequencing. Before surgery, patients took at least one anti-epileptic drug. V is TRBV19 and J is TRBJ2-7; D call uncertain. The sequences come from peripheral blood, collected at surgery. The TCR sequence derives from a boy in the first two years of life with hemimegalencephaly and intractable seizures. The CDR3 nucleotides are TGTGCCAGTAGTATAGCGGTTCCTTCCTACGAGCAGTACTTC. Translating gives CASSIAVPSYEQYF.